Below, 27 T cell receptor beta chains from the same sample are listed, as sequenced in a study of cytomegalovirus exposure and HLA in healthy donors. The study ran its PCR with 60 Vbeta and 13 Jbeta primers. Only in-frame clones appear in the TCRdb table, and some are missing; sequencing was by immunoSEQ multiplex PCR. The sample has approximately 150,000 clones, around 74% seen once. The sequenced material came from PBMCs. These receptors were taken from a female donor in good health and CMV-seronegative.

This clone was observed a few times. This rearrangement joins TRBV5-1 to TRBJ2-2; D unclear. Germline V gene sequence: CDR1 SGHRS, CDR2 YFSETQ. The CDR3 contains 14 residues. With 4 bases removed from V and 0 bases from J, the gap between germline ends came to 7 bases. The CDR3 spells CASSLLSNTGELFF. CDR3 sequence (DNA): TGCGCCAGCAGCCTCCTATCGAACACCGGGGAGCTGTTTTTT.

This chain joins TRBV30 and TRBJ2-3; D remains unclear. There are 14 residues in the CDR3. The germline V gene has CDR1 GTSNPN and CDR2 SVGIG (reference sequence). Trimming stripped 5 bases from V and 0 bases from J, with 12 bases between. CDR3 bases: TGTGCCTGGGGGTTGGGCCCTAGCACAGATACGCAGTATTTT. As protein: CAWGLGPSTDTQYF.

This clone was detected a few times. The chain employs TRBV11-2 and TRBJ1-1, with D possibly being TRBD1 (6 bases). Germline loops: CDR1 SGHAT, CDR2 FQNNGV. This CDR3 contains 15 residues. The germline V and J ends were trimmed by 6 bases and 4 bases, with 18 bases remaining between them. CDR3 protein: CASRKPGHGLTEAFF. The CDR3 DNA follows: TGTGCCAGCAGAAAGCCGGGACACGGACTCACTGAAGCTTTCTTT.

The rearrangement joins TRBV19 to TRBJ2-2; 7 nucleotides match TRBD1. This CDR3 is built from 15 residues. V shed 5 bases, J shed 4 bases, and the junction held 7 bases outside the gene matches. Per the germline V gene, CDR1 is LNHDA and CDR2 is SQIVND (reference sequence). CDR3 loop: CASSLATGATGELFF. Here the CDR3 DNA reads TGTGCCAGTAGTCTGGCTACAGGGGCCACCGGGGAGCTGTTTTTT. Looking up the rest from reference TRBV19 and TRBJ2-2 gives the full variable domain: DGGITQSPKYLFRKEGQNVTLSCEQNLNHDAMYWYRQDPGQGLRLIYYSQIVNDFQKGDIAEGYSVSREKKESFPLTVTSAQKNPTAFYLCASSLATGATGELFFGEGSRLTVL.

The V gene is TRBV2, the J gene TRBJ2-1; TRBD2 matches at 10 bases. The junction had 7 bases not matched to a gene; V was cut back by 7 bases and J by 4 bases. CDR1 is SNHLY, CDR2 FYNNEI, per germline. The CDR3 is 15 residues long. The CDR3 DNA follows: TGTGCCAGCATTCTTGAGCGGGGGGGATACAATGAGCAGTTCTTC. Its protein is CASILERGGYNEQFF.

The V gene is TRBV27, the J gene TRBJ1-2; 12 nucleotides align to TRBD1. The V and J ends lost 5 bases and 5 bases, in that order; junction bases with no gene match: 6. This CDR3 has 15 amino acids. In germline, CDR1 is MNHEY, CDR2 SMNVEV (reference sequence). CDR3 in DNA: TGTGCCAGCAGTAAGGGACAGGGGGCGGGTTATGGCTACACCTTC. Its translation is CASSKGQGAGYGYTF.

The gene calls are TRBV4-1 and TRBJ2-3; 11 bases match TRBD2. CDR3 size: 15 residues. J gave up 4 bases and V 4 bases, and 4 bases lay outside the gene matches. Germline CDR1 MGHRA, CDR2 YSYEKL. Written as DNA, the CDR3 is TGCGCCAGCAGCCTTAGCGGGGGGGCACCAGATACGCAGTATTTT. It is translated as CASSLSGGAPDTQYF.

In this sample, this clone turned up a few times. The rearrangement links TRBV5-1 to TRBJ2-7, with 13 positions matching TRBD2. After removal of 5 bases from V and 2 bases from J, the junction contained 4 bases not matched to a gene. From germline, CDR1 is SGHRS and CDR2 YFSETQ. The CDR3 length is 15 residues. CDR3 sequence (DNA): TGCGCCAGCAGGACTAGCGGGGGGCCAGCCTACGAGCAGTACTTC. Its protein product is CASRTSGGPAYEQYF. The variable domain in full, completed from reference TRBV5-1 and TRBJ2-7, reads KAGVTQTPRYLIKTRGQQVTLSCSPISGHRSVSWYQQTPGQGLQFLFEYFSETQRNKGNFPGRFSGRQFSNSRSEMNVSTLELGDSALYLCASRTSGGPAYEQYFGPGTRLTVT.

This chain links TRBV7-6 with TRBJ2-7; 8 positions agree with TRBD2. The germline CDR1 and CDR2 sequences are SGHVS and FNYEAQ. This CDR3 has 15 amino acids. The ends lost 5 bases at V and 5 bases at J; junction bases unmatched: 11. CDR3 bases: TGTGCCAGCAGCCCAGAGATCGGGGGGGAAAACGAGCAGTACTTC. It is translated as CASSPEIGGENEQYF.

The rearrangement links TRBV15 to TRBJ2-6; 10 nucleotides line up with TRBD2. This CDR3 comprises 21 residues. V shed 1 base, J shed 1 base, and the junction held 13 bases outside the gene matches. The germline V gene encodes CDR1 LNHNV and CDR2 YYDKDF (reference sequence). Here the CDR3 DNA reads TGTGCCACCAGCAGAGGTGGACTAGCGGCTAAGGGCGGATCTGGGGCCAACGTCCTGACTTTC. The encoded protein is CATSRGGLAAKGGSGANVLTF.

The chain employs TRBV2 and TRBJ1-4; D is unresolved. CDR1 and CDR2 from the germline V gene are SNHLY and FYNNEI. CDR3 size: 11 residues. Trimming cost V 5 bases and J 10 bases, with 8 bases left between them. CDR3: CASSPEGKLFF. The CDR3 coding sequence is TGTGCCAGCAGTCCAGAGGGAAAACTGTTTTTT.

The gene calls are TRBV6-5 and TRBJ2-7; 9 bases match TRBD1. After removal of 4 bases from V and 5 bases from J, the junction contained 9 bases not matched to a gene. CDR3 size: 15 residues. The germline gives CDR1 MNHEY, CDR2 SVGAGI. DNA of the CDR3: TGTGCCAGCAGTTCCGCCGGGACAGGGAGGCACGAGCAGTACTTC. This encodes CASSSAGTGRHEQYF.

The gene calls are TRBV27 and TRBJ2-7; 8 nucleotides agree with TRBD1. Germline CDR1 MNHEY, CDR2 SMNVEV (reference sequence). The CDR3 is 16 residues long. The trim removed 3 bases at V and 3 bases at J, leaving 10 bases unmatched. CDR3 bases: TGTGCCAGCAGTTTTTCCCCGGGACAGGCCTTCTACGAGCAGTACTTC. Amino acids: CASSFSPGQAFYEQYF.

The chain is built from TRBV5-1 and TRBJ1-2; no clear D gene. In germline, CDR1 is SGHRS, CDR2 YFSETQ. Trimming left V 0 bases short and J 7 bases short, with 10 bases between. This CDR3 has 13 residues. The CDR3 loop is CASSLGPGSGYTF. CDR3 coding DNA: TGCGCCAGCAGCTTGGGGCCAGGTAGTGGCTACACCTTC.

This chain joins TRBV28 and TRBJ2-5, with TRBD1 matching over 8 bases. This CDR3 is 19 amino acids long. Trimming cost V 4 bases and J 2 bases; bases outside gene matches: 18. The germline V gene has CDR1 MDHEN and CDR2 SYDVKM. The CDR3 is CASSSSLQGDPNLQETQYF. Here the CDR3 DNA reads TGTGCCAGCAGTTCCAGTTTACAGGGGGACCCCAACCTACAAGAGACCCAGTACTTC.

Only one count was recorded for this clone. The V gene is TRBV4-3, the J gene TRBJ1-4; 8 bases line up with TRBD1. This CDR3 spans 16 amino acids. Germline V gene sequence: CDR1 LGHNA, CDR2 YSLEER. The J segment lost 7 bases and the V segment lost 3 bases, leaving 10 bases of the junction unmatched. CDR3 residues: CASSQETGGKGEKLFF. The CDR3, as DNA: TGCGCCAGCAGCCAGGAAACAGGGGGTAAAGGTGAAAAACTGTTTTTT.

V and J are TRBV7-9 and TRBJ1-4, with 7 positions matching TRBD1. CDR3 length equals 14 residues. V was pared by 4 bases and J by 2 bases, with 1 base of the junction left unmatched. In germline, CDR1 is SEHNR, CDR2 FQNEAQ (reference sequence). CDR3 in DNA: TGTGCCAGCAGCTCGACAGGGACTAATGAAAAACTGTTTTTT. The encoded protein is CASSSTGTNEKLFF. The entire variable domain, with the rest obtained from reference TRBV7-9 and TRBJ1-4, is as follows: DTGVSQNPRHKITKRGQNVTFRCDPISEHNRLYWYRQTLGQGPEFLTYFQNEAQLEKSRLLSDRFSAERPKGSFSTLEIQRTEQGDSAMYLCASSSTGTNEKLFFGSGTQLSVL.

The chain uses TRBV4-2 and TRBJ2-1; the match to TRBD2 covers 15 bases. This CDR3 is 19 amino acids long. From germline, CDR1 is LGHNA and CDR2 YNFKEQ. Trimming took 4 bases from V and 5 from J; bases not matched to a gene: 12. The CDR3 loop reads CASSPGLAGGPPSDNEQFF. CDR3 nucleotides: TGTGCCAGCAGCCCGGGACTAGCGGGAGGTCCCCCGAGTGACAATGAGCAGTTCTTC.

The chain links TRBV25-1 to TRBJ2-7; tentative D call: TRBD1 (6 bases). Trimming took off 3 bases at V and 2 bases at J, with 14 bases between the two ends. The CDR3 is made up of 15 amino acids. Germline lookup yields CDR1 MGHDK and CDR2 SYGVNS. CDR3 DNA: TGTGCCAGCAGTGACAGGGGCCGGATCCCCTACGAGCAGTACTTC. It specifies CASSDRGRIPYEQYF.

The CDR3 DNA reads as TGTGCCAGCAGCCGGGAGAGGGAGACCCAGTACTTC. The encoded protein is CASSRERETQYF. The chain is built from TRBV5-4 and TRBJ2-5; D possibly corresponds to TRBD2 (6 bases). This CDR3 has 12 residues. Germline loops: CDR1 SGHNT, CDR2 YYREEE (reference sequence). The V end was cut by 4 bases, the J end by 5 bases, with 9 bases between.

Concerning this clone itself: Other DNA variants within this sample encode the same CDR3. The CDR3 DNA sequence: TGCGCCAGCAGCCAAGAAGGCGGGACAGAGGCTTTCTTT. It is translated as CASSQEGGTEAFF. The chain joins TRBV4-3 to TRBJ1-1; 7 bases fit TRBD1. CDR3 length: 13 amino acids. J gave up 11 bases and V 0 bases, and 6 bases lay outside the gene matches. Germline values: CDR1 LGHNA, CDR2 YSLEER.

This clone has more than one count but fewer than ten. V is TRBV6-1 and J is TRBJ1-3; D not certain. Trimming removed 6 bases at V and 2 bases at J, with 14 bases between. The CDR3 contains 15 residues. CDR1 MNHNS and CDR2 SASEGT come from the germline V gene. CDR3 DNA: TGTGCCAGCAGGGCGGGCGGTTCGACTGGAAACACCATATATTTT. It specifies CASRAGGSTGNTIYF.

As to this clone: The same CDR3 arises from other DNA sequences in this sample as well. CDR3 sequence reads: CASSVTGGNTGELFF. CDR3 nucleotide sequence: TGTGCCAGCAGCGTCACGGGGGGGAACACCGGGGAGCTGTTTTTT. V is TRBV9 and J is TRBJ2-2; 7 nucleotides agree with TRBD2. The ends lost 2 bases at V and 1 base at J; junction bases unmatched: 2. Germline loops: CDR1 SGDLS, CDR2 YYNGEE. This CDR3 has 15 residues.

The CDR3 coding sequence is TGCGCCAGCAGCCAAGACCTGAGAGCGGGCCCCTACAATGAGCAGTTCTTC. Translated: CASSQDLRAGPYNEQFF. The chain couples TRBV4-3 to TRBJ2-1; maybe TRBD2 (6 bases). The CDR3 consists of 17 residues. Trimming cost V 0 bases and J 2 bases, with 14 bases left between them. CDR1 is LGHNA, CDR2 YSLEER, per germline.

In its sample, this clone was seen a few times. The V call is TRBV9, the J call TRBJ2-3; D is unclear. The germline V and J ends were trimmed by 4 bases and 3 bases, with 18 bases remaining between them. The CDR3 length is 16 residues. Germline V lookup: CDR1 SGDLS, CDR2 YYNGEE. As DNA, the CDR3 is TGTGCCAGCAGCCTCGGGTCTTCAAGTCGGACAGATACGCAGTATTTT. This translates into CASSLGSSSRTDTQYF.

The chain couples TRBV5-1 to TRBJ1-4, with D possibly being TRBD1 (6 bases). The CDR3 contains 14 residues. CDR1 is SGHRS, CDR2 YFSETQ, per germline. V lost 0 bases and J 8 bases, leaving 11 bases between the germline ends. CDR3 residues: CASSLDRVSEKLFF. The CDR3 DNA follows: TGCGCCAGCAGCTTGGACAGGGTTAGCGAAAAACTGTTTTTT.

Concerning this clone: At one end the junction does not follow the germline gene, possibly because of a read error. The CDR3 DNA sequence: TGCGCCAGCAGTCCCCACGACCGGGGGTTC. It specifies CASSPHDRGF. The chain combines TRBV23-1 with TRBJ2-7; TRBD2 is a possible D gene (6 bases). TRBV23-1 is flagged as an ORF with uncertain function. The CDR3 covers 10 residues.